This is a list of T cell receptor beta chains from one sample in a study of technical replicates of blood from several donors. Using immunoSEQ multiplex PCR, the repertoire was profiled, and TCRdb retains in-frame clones only, with some absent. The table has some 73,000 clones, roughly 90% seen once. The specimen sequenced was PBMCs. The receptors here all came from a human donor in good health. Some clones in this sample may be carry-over from other donors' samples. The conserved cysteine and the conserved F or W are not part of the CDR3 here. Fields, in order: V gene, J gene, CDR3 protein.

TRBV29-1	TRBJ2-1	SVDSAVKDNEQF
TRBV7-2	TRBJ2-7	ASSLGLGRREQY
TRBV4-3	TRBJ2-2	ASSQEATGGELF
TRBV7-8	TRBJ1-5	ASSLVQGVRQPQH
TRBV4-1	TRBJ2-7	ASSQAGGTPYEQY
TRBV19	TRBJ2-5	ASSPLGRTSETQY
TRBV10-2	TRBJ2-7	ASSEPGLRREQY
TRBV5-4	TRBJ1-2	ASRRQGAPGYT
TRBV5-6	TRBJ1-2	ASSAGLFLGYGYT
TRBV27	TRBJ2-2	ASSLAGVNTGELF
TRBV4-3	TRBJ1-6	ASSQDETGNSPLH
TRBV9	TRBJ2-1	ASSPKPPGGVYNEQF
TRBV18	TRBJ2-1	ASSPGLTLAGNEQF
TRBV7-8	TRBJ2-7	ASSLVAVYEQY
TRBV12-5	TRBJ2-3	ASGLFSGRGTDTQY
TRBV10-3	TRBJ2-1	AISQGGYEQF
TRBV5-1	TRBJ2-1	ASSLGLAGTYNEQF
TRBV2	TRBJ1-4	ASSPAGSANEKLF
TRBV10-2	TRBJ2-1	ASSKGWGNEQF
TRBV7-2	TRBJ2-1	ASSPSKLAGSSYNEQF
TRBV5-5	TRBJ2-3	ASSLILSSGGADTQY
TRBV12-2	TRBJ2-3	ASRLAQGLAGEPDTQY
TRBV2	TRBJ1-4	ASRAQGGPNEKLF
TRBV25-1	TRBJ1-2	ASSGINVYT
TRBV9	TRBJ2-1	ASSVDNTKGPRGGEQF
TRBV7-2	TRBJ2-3	ASSLPAGAIVDTQY
TRBV23-1	TRBJ1-5	ASSQTGNQPQH
TRBV4-3	TRBJ2-1	ASSQDYGGNYNEQF
TRBV15	TRBJ1-5	ATSRGLRNQPQH
TRBV5-1	TRBJ2-2	ASSLPGLAGELF
TRBV7-9	TRBJ2-7	ASSQRQGRDEQY
TRBV5-4	TRBJ2-1	ASRSGVGGGADNEQF
TRBV30	TRBJ1-1	AWSPPWELTEAF
TRBV2	TRBJ2-1	ASSSGRSYNEQF
TRBV7-2	TRBJ1-6	ASSLRSSSDSPLH
TRBV4-2	TRBJ2-1	ASSQDAGGDEQF
TRBV19	TRBJ2-5	ASSMGSVQETQY
TRBV7-8	TRBJ1-3	ASSQYSGNTIY
TRBV5-3	TRBJ2-5	AHRNRGRGPILETQY
TRBV6-6	TRBJ2-2	ASSYYTGELF
TRBV7-2	TRBJ2-5	ASSLVRGDEETQY
TRBV4-1	TRBJ2-2	ASSRGQNTGELF
TRBV27	TRBJ2-7	ASSSQREFDEQY
TRBV5-8	TRBJ2-3	ASSLRQNTQY
TRBV5-5	TRBJ1-4	ASSKFLTGATNEKLF
TRBV7-3	TRBJ2-3	ASSLGHPSTDTQY
TRBV5-1	TRBJ1-1	ASSLVAVNTEAF
TRBV6-1	TRBJ1-1	ASSQSGHMNTEAF
TRBV5-6	TRBJ1-2	ASEGFFTYGYT
TRBV7-6	TRBJ2-5	ASSVQSSTQTQY
TRBV7-6	TRBJ1-1	ASSFTPGQGDTEAF
TRBV12-5	TRBJ2-1	ASGLVVTSGTQYNEQF
TRBV6-5	TRBJ1-1	ASSGTGWNTEAF
TRBV7-9	TRBJ2-1	ASSSINDRRKGYNEQF